Each of the 11 T cell receptor beta chains below was sequenced from the same sample in a study of T cells in Graves' hyperthyroidism and ophthalmopathy. The CDR3 regions of TCR beta were amplified from RNA transcripts. The HTBI primer set was used in a first-round RT-PCR of the TCR CDR3. In TCRdb, the multiplex PCR reads were re-called with MiXCR into one record per CDR3 protein. The table has around 540,000 distinct CDR3 sequences, under 60% seen once. Sequenced sample: peripheral blood or thyroid tissue (not recorded which). Receptors originate from a woman between 18 and 30 years old with Graves' hyperthyroidism.

This clonotype was found a few times. The V and J genes are TRBV5-1 and TRBJ2-5, with unresolved D. The CDR3 loop spans 14 amino acids. V was cut by 0 bases and J by 2 bases, with 8 bases left in between. The germline gives CDR1 SGHRS, CDR2 YFSETQ. The DNA of the CDR3 is TGCGCCAGCAGCTTGGTTCCGCCACAAGAGACCCAGTACTTC. Amino acid sequence: CASSLVPPQETQYF.

The table lists this clonotype with a count of one. The chain couples TRBV29-1 to TRBJ1-5; 8 positions match TRBD1. This CDR3 is 15 amino acids long. The germline gives CDR1 SQVTM, CDR2 ANQGSEA. V gave up 7 bases and J gave up 0 bases; unmatched junction bases: 8. CDR3 bases: TGCAGCGCTCAGACAGGGGCCTTTAGCAATCAGCCCCAGCATTTT. Translated, it gives CSAQTGAFSNQPQHF.

To note about this clonotype: Relative to the germline gene, one junction end is altered; a read error may explain this. The V and J genes are TRBV25-1 and TRBJ1-1; perhaps TRBD1 as D (5 bases). Germline V gene data show CDR1 as MGHDK and CDR2 as SYGVNS. The length of the CDR3 is 13 residues. CDR3 in DNA: TGTGCGAGCAATGGGGGGACGGACACTGAAGCTTTCTTT. It yields the protein CASNGGTDTEAFF.

This clonotype was found many times. The gene calls are TRBV29-1 and TRBJ2-7; 11 nucleotides agree with TRBD2. V shed 1 base and J 3 bases; nucleotides not matched to a gene: 5. This CDR3 region has 15 residues. The germline V gene encodes CDR1 SQVTM and CDR2 ANQGSEA. The CDR3 region has the DNA TGCAGCGTTGAAGGAGGTCTAGCGGGAGGCTACGAGCAGTACTTC. Its translation: CSVEGGLAGGYEQYF.

This clonotype has a count of ten or more. The V call is TRBV7-9, the J call TRBJ1-4; D uncertain. Germline assignment: CDR1 SEHNR and CDR2 FQNEAQ (reference sequence). The CDR3 has 13 residues. V gave up 0 bases and J gave up 10 bases, with 9 bases separating them. The CDR3 here is CASSLAPTTKLFF. DNA for the CDR3: TGTGCCAGCAGCTTAGCCCCGACTACAAAACTGTTTTTT.

This clonotype appeared many times. V gene TRBV7-2 combines with J gene TRBJ1-4; D ambiguous. This CDR3 contains 13 residues. The germline V gene encodes CDR1 SGHTA and CDR2 FQGNSA. V lost 6 bases and J 5 bases, leaving 10 bases between the germline ends. The CDR3 DNA reads as TGTGCCAGCAGACTCCAGTTCAATGAAAAACTGTTTTTT. This gives the protein CASRLQFNEKLFF.

The chain is built from TRBV29-1 and TRBJ1-2; 8 bases line up with TRBD1. Trimming cost V 7 bases and J 3 bases; bases outside gene matches: 7. Germline CDR1 and CDR2: SQVTM and ANQGSEA. This CDR3 spans 13 amino acids. This CDR3 is CSAAGQGDYGYTF. The CDR3 DNA reads as TGCAGCGCTGCCGGACAGGGCGACTATGGCTACACCTTC.

The J gene is TRBJ2-2, the V gene TRBV24-1, with D perhaps matching TRBD1 (6 bases). Germline V gene sequence: CDR1 KGHDR, CDR2 SFDVKD. Trimming stripped 11 bases from V and 0 bases from J, with 15 bases between. The CDR3 is made up of 15 amino acids. Here the CDR3 reads CASSLGQPNTGELFF. CDR3 bases: TGTGCCAGCAGCCTCGGACAGCCGAACACCGGGGAGCTGTTTTTT.

This clonotype was recorded a few times. The chain recombines TRBV10-2 with TRBJ2-7, with 10 bases fitting TRBD2. This CDR3 comprises 17 residues. V dropped 1 base and J dropped 4; count of bases not matched to a gene: 10. Per the germline V gene, CDR1 is WSHSY and CDR2 is SAAADI. This CDR3 reads CASSEYLSGRAMYEQYF. The CDR3 DNA reads as TGCGCCAGCAGTGAGTACTTGAGCGGGAGGGCAATGTACGAGCAGTACTTC.

The genes are TRBV7-3 and TRBJ2-7, with D hard to call. V lost 4 bases and J lost 7, with 8 bases in between. Germline CDR1 is SGHTA and CDR2 is FQGTGA. The CDR3 consists of 11 residues. Here the CDR3 DNA reads TGTGCCAGCAGCTCCCCAAGGGAGCAGTACTTC. Protein sequence: CASSSPREQYF.

This clonotype has only a few counts. The V and J genes are TRBV20-1 and TRBJ2-7; 11 bases map to TRBD2. Germline lookup yields CDR1 DFQATT and CDR2 SNEGSKA (reference sequence). Losses at the gene ends were 0 bases for V and 4 bases for J; bases not matched to a gene: 2. The CDR3 contains 14 residues. DNA for the CDR3: TGCAGTGCTAGAGATAGCGGGAGGGGGTACGAGCAGTACTTC. Protein product: CSARDSGRGYEQYF.